Each of the 7 T cell receptor beta chains below was sequenced from the same sample in a study of T cell repertoires in cytomegalovirus infection. One entry per CDR3 protein results from TCRdb running MiXCR on the reads. Of approximately 280,000 distinct CDR3 sequences detected, 22% appear once; the ten largest clones hold about 21%. Their antigens remain unidentified. This specimen was cultured PBMCs, taken from culture after CMV antigen stimulation. These receptor sequences come from a human donor in good health (CMV status not recorded). Some clones in this sample may be carry-over from other donors' samples.

This clonotype turned up a few times. The V and J genes are TRBV7-9 and TRBJ2-7; no definite D call. The V end was cut by 1 base, the J end by 2 bases, with 9 bases between. The CDR3 has 14 residues. Looked up from germline, CDR1 is SEHNR and CDR2 is FQNEAQ (reference sequence). CDR3 region: CASSLVLQPYEQYV. The CDR3 bases are TGTGCCAGCAGCTTAGTGTTACAGCCCTACGAGCAGTACGTC.

This chain uses TRBV24-1 with TRBJ2-3, with 7 bases lining up with TRBD2. CDR3 size: 15 residues. The junction had 6 bases not matched to a gene; V was cut back by 5 bases and J by 2 bases. CDR1 is KGHDR, CDR2 SFDVKD, per germline. CDR3 amino acids: CATSAGRDYTDTQYF. The CDR3 DNA reads as TGTGCCACCAGTGCCGGGCGGGACTACACAGATACGCAGTATTTT.

This clonotype has a count of ten or more. The chain carries TRBV7-8 and TRBJ1-6; 9 nucleotides match TRBD1. The CDR3 spans 16 residues. V lost 1 base to trimming and J lost 8 bases; unmatched junction nucleotides: 6. Germline V gives CDR1 SGHVS, CDR2 FQNEAQ. The CDR3 sequence is CASSLVGDREHSPLHF. The DNA for the CDR3 is TGTGCCAGCAGCTTAGTTGGGGACAGGGAACATTCACCCCTCCACTTT.

This rearrangement joins TRBV20-1 to TRBJ2-7, with D maybe TRBD2 (6 bases). Trimming pared 5 bases from V and 1 base from J, leaving 12 bases between. The germline CDR1 and CDR2 sequences are DFQATT and SNEGSKA (reference sequence). This CDR3 is 13 amino acids long. The CDR3 coding sequence is TGCAGTGCTCTTAGCGGACCATCCTACGAGCAGTACTTC. It specifies CSALSGPSYEQYF.

This clonotype was recorded a few times. This chain links TRBV5-8 with TRBJ2-7; TRBD2 matches 8 bases. CDR3 length: 12 residues. Germline CDR1 is SGHTS and CDR2 is YDEGEE. Germline trimming cut 6 bases from V and 6 bases from J; bases unmatched to any gene: 5. CDR3 nucleotide sequence: TGTGCCAGCACCACTAGCGGACGCGAGCAGTACGTC. Translated: CASTTSGREQYV.

V gene TRBV6-6 combines with J gene TRBJ2-1, with 11 bases that match TRBD2. CDR1 and CDR2 from the germline V gene are MNHNY and SVGAGI (reference sequence). V gave up 7 bases and J gave up 7 bases; unmatched junction bases: 6. This CDR3 contains 14 residues. The DNA for the CDR3 is TGTGCCAGCACCATAGCGGGAGGGGGGAATGAGCAGTTCTTC. The encoded protein is CASTIAGGGNEQFF.

The CDR3 spells CASSRRGLAGPSPDTQYF. The CDR3 region has the DNA TGCGCCAGCAGCCGACGGGGACTAGCGGGACCATCACCCGATACGCAGTATTTT. This sequence joins TRBV5-1 and TRBJ2-3, with 13 bases matching TRBD2. Losses at the gene ends were 4 bases for V and 6 bases for J; bases not matched to a gene: 14. The CDR3 is 18 amino acids. Germline lookup yields CDR1 SGHRS and CDR2 YFSETQ.